These 17 T cell receptor beta chains were sequenced from one sample in a study of T cells in women clearing cervical HPV infection. Produced via immunoSEQ multiplex PCR; TCRdb's table is partial and in-frame only. The sample table sets out roughly 30,000 clones. The source material was blood buffy coat. The origin of the receptors is a woman between 18 and 69 years old with a cervical HPV16 infection that either progressed to CIN3+ or cleared (not recorded which).

The DNA read from the CDR3 is TGTGCCAGTAGTGGCGGATTCCGGGGAATCGCAACTAATGAAAAG. Amino acids: CASSGGFRGIATNEK. The full CDR3 reads CASSGGFRGIATNEKLFF. This chain links TRBV19 with TRBJ2-2, with D possibly being TRBD2 (5 bases). Read data end 3 residues before the CDR3 end; the end is taken from the germline J gene. In germline, CDR1 is LNHDA, CDR2 SQIVND (reference sequence). The CDR3 is 18 amino acids.

In the case of this clone: Read sequence stops 3 residues before the CDR3 end, and the germline J gene provides the missing end. The chain employs TRBV7-2 and TRBJ1-5; 7 nucleotides match TRBD1. The V gene's germline CDR1 is SGHTA and CDR2 FQGNSA. Unmatched junction bases numbered 7, after V lost 5 bases and J lost 6 bases. This CDR3 has 14 amino acids. CDR3 DNA, as far as it was read: TGTGCCAGCAGCCCTAGACAGGGAGGTCAGCCC. Amino acid sequence: CASSPRQGGQP. The full CDR3 sequence reads CASSPRQGGQPQHF.

Worth noting for this clone: Read data end 3 residues before the CDR3 end; the end is taken from the germline J gene. The V and J genes are TRBV5-1 and TRBJ2-2, with D possibly matching TRBD2 (6 bases). V dropped 4 bases and J dropped 0 bases, with 10 bases sitting between them. CDR3 length equals 15 residues. Per germline, CDR1 SGHRS and CDR2 YFSETQ. CDR3 bases read: TGCGCCAGCAGCGTAGGAGGGGCGAACACCGGGGAG. Protein: CASSVGGANTGE. The entire CDR3 protein is CASSVGGANTGELFF.

As to this clone: The missing CDR3 end, 3 residues past where the read stops, is filled in from the germline J gene. The V gene is TRBV6-1, the J gene TRBJ2-3; no firm D call. Germline V gene lookup returns CDR1 MNHNS and CDR2 SASEGT. The CDR3 length is 9 residues. CDR3 protein: CASSGAQYF. CDR3 bases read: TGTGCCAGCAGTGGCGCG.

As to this clone: The read halts 3 residues ahead of the CDR3 end, with the missing end drawn from the germline J gene. The chain joins TRBV7-9 to TRBJ1-3, with D perhaps TRBD1 (5 bases). Germline CDR1 reads SEHNR; CDR2 reads FQNEAQ (reference sequence). The V and J ends lost 5 bases and 9 bases respectively, with 11 bases between them. This CDR3 has 12 amino acids. The CDR3 bases that were read are TGTGCCAGCAGCCGAACAGGCACCACC. Its protein product is CASSRTGTT. The CDR3, in full, reads CASSRTGTTIYF.

Regarding this clone: The CDR3 end lies 3 residues beyond the end of the read and is filled in from the germline J gene. The gene calls are TRBV7-9 and TRBJ2-1, with D perhaps TRBD2 (6 bases). Germline V gene sequence: CDR1 SEHNR, CDR2 FQNEAQ (reference sequence). The CDR3 length is 13 residues. Trimming left V 5 bases short and J 7 bases short, with 12 bases between. CDR3 DNA, as far as it was read: TGTGCCAGCAGCCACCGACTAGTAAATGAG. Its translation is CASSHRLVNE. The entire CDR3 protein is CASSHRLVNEQFF.

Comment on this clone: Read data end 3 residues before the CDR3 end; the end is taken from the germline J gene. The rearrangement links TRBV18 to TRBJ1-1; the D gene is possibly TRBD1 (5 bases). Germline loops: CDR1 KGHSH, CDR2 LQKENI. This CDR3 is 14 amino acids long. V shed 6 bases and J shed 2 bases, with 13 bases lying between them. The sequenced part of the CDR3 DNA is TGTGCCAGCTCTCTTAGGGGAGGAAACACTGAA. It encodes CASSLRGGNTE. The entire CDR3 reads CASSLRGGNTEAFF.

A remark on this clone: The CDR3 end lies 3 residues beyond the end of the read and is filled in from the germline J gene. The chain combines TRBV6-2 or TRBV6-3 with TRBJ2-3; 14 bases are a match to TRBD2. The germline V gene has CDR1 MNHEY and CDR2 SVGEGT. There are 17 residues in the CDR3. The CDR3 loop is CASSFGLAGGFQETQYF. CDR3 bases read: TGTGCCAGCAGTTTCGGACTAGCGGGGGGCTTCCAAGAGACG.

A remark on this clone: The sequenced fragment ends 3 residues before the CDR3 boundary, so the rest is inferred from the germline J gene. The chain recombines TRBV5-1 with TRBJ2-1; TRBD1 aligns across 8 bases. This CDR3 is built from 14 residues. From germline, CDR1 is SGHRS and CDR2 YFSETQ. V trimming: 7 bases; J trimming: 6 bases; junction bases outside the gene matches: 9. The CDR3: CASRRQGAVNEQFF. The sequenced part of the CDR3 DNA is TGCGCCAGCCGGCGTCAGGGGGCAGTCAATGAG.

Incomplete CDR3 DNA: TGCAGTGCTAGTAGGGCGGCGGGAGTGGATACG. The encoded protein is CSASRAAGVDT. The entire CDR3 is CSASRAAGVDTQYF. The rearrangement links TRBV20-1 to TRBJ2-3, with TRBD2 matching 7 bases. The read gets to within 3 residues of the CDR3 end, and the germline J gene fills in the rest. This CDR3 region has 14 residues. V shed 3 bases, J shed 6 bases, and the junction held 9 bases outside the gene matches. Per germline, CDR1 DFQATT and CDR2 SNEGSKA (reference sequence).

Turning to this clone: The sequenced fragment ends 3 residues before the CDR3 boundary, so the rest is inferred from the germline J gene. This chain links TRBV19 with TRBJ1-2; D unclear. This CDR3 contains 14 residues. Germline lookup yields CDR1 LNHDA and CDR2 SQIVND (reference sequence). CDR3 in amino acids: CASSPNPLTYDYTF. The sequenced CDR3 bases are TGTGCCAGTAGTCCGAACCCTTTAACCTACGAC.

As for this clone: The read terminates 3 residues ahead of where the CDR3 ends, so the germline J gene completes it. The chain is built from TRBV6-2 or TRBV6-3 and TRBJ2-7; 11 bases match TRBD1. The CDR3 is made up of 15 amino acids. CDR1 is MNHEY and CDR2 is SVGEGT in the germline V gene. V gave up 6 bases and J gave up 1 base; unmatched junction bases: 5. Incomplete CDR3 DNA: TGTGCCAGCAGCCCAGGGACAGGGGGATCCTACGAG. It encodes CASSPGTGGSYE. In full, the CDR3 reads CASSPGTGGSYEQYF.

A note on this clone: The read comes to an end 3 residues before the CDR3 does, leaving the germline J gene to fill in the end. The rearrangement uses TRBV7-9 and TRBJ1-4; 8 bases line up with TRBD1. CDR3 length: 15 amino acids. Germline lookup yields CDR1 SEHNR and CDR2 FQNEAQ (reference sequence). V was clipped by 3 bases and J by 8 bases; unmatched bases: 8. The CDR3: CASSFSDRVNEKLFF. The DNA read from the CDR3 is TGTGCCAGCAGCTTCTCGGACAGGGTAAACGAAAAA.

This CDR3 is CASSPGQSSYEQYF. The sequenced CDR3 bases are TGTGCCAGCAGCCCCGGACAGAGCTCCTACGAG. The V and J genes are TRBV7-9 and TRBJ2-7; D perhaps matches TRBD1 (6 bases). The read finishes 3 residues shy of the CDR3 end, and the germline J gene is used to complete it. CDR3 length equals 14 residues. Trimming cost V 5 bases and J 0 bases, with 11 bases left between them. The V gene's germline CDR1 is SEHNR and CDR2 FQNEAQ (reference sequence).

The CDR3 DNA, read in part, is TGTGCCAGCAGTGAAGGGACTAGCGGGAGTTACGAC. This codes for CASSEGTSGSYD. The full CDR3 is CASSEGTSGSYDYTF. The gene calls are TRBV6-1 and TRBJ1-2; no reliable D call. Read coverage stops 3 residues before the CDR3 terminus; the germline J gene supplies the remainder. CDR1 MNHNS and CDR2 SASEGT come from the germline V gene. CDR3 length equals 15 residues.

This clone counts as medium-sized (0.01 to 0.1%) by frequency. Read sequence stops 3 residues before the CDR3 end, and the germline J gene provides the missing end. V usage is TRBV19 and J usage is TRBJ2-3, with 10 positions matching TRBD1. V trimming: 6 bases; J trimming: 3 bases; junction bases outside the gene matches: 12. The germline CDR1 and CDR2 sequences are LNHDA and SQIVND (reference sequence). CDR3 length: 17 amino acids. The CDR3 sequence is CASRGLDGTGVTDTQYF. CDR3 DNA (partial): TGTGCCAGTAGGGGCCTAGATGGGACAGGGGTTACAGATACG.

About this clone itself: The sequence runs out 3 residues before the end of the CDR3; the remainder is reconstructed from the germline J gene. The chain recombines TRBV30 with TRBJ1-2; D unresolved. This CDR3 comprises 12 residues. Germline V gene sequence: CDR1 GTSNPN, CDR2 SVGIG (reference sequence). V lost 3 bases and J 2 bases, leaving 7 bases between the germline ends. The sequenced part of the CDR3 DNA is TGTGCCTGGAGGCGGCAGAACTATGGC. This encodes CAWRRQNYG. The CDR3 in its entirety is CAWRRQNYGYTF.